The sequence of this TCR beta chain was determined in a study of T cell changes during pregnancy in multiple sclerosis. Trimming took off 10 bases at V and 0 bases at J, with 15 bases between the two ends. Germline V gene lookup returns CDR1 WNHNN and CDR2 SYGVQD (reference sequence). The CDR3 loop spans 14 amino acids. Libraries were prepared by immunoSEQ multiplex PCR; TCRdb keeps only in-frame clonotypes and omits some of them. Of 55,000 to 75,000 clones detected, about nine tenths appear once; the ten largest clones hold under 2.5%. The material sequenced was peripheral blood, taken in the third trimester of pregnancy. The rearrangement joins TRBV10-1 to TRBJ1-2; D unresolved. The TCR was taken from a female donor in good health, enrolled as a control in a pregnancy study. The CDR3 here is CATIPGRANYGYTF. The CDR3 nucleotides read TGCGCCACCATCCCCGGGCGGGCTAACTATGGCTACACCTTC.